A selection of T cell receptor beta chains follows, all from one sample in a study of blood T cell repertoires in COVID-19. The protocol was immunoSEQ multiplex PCR, while the TCRdb copy is restricted to in-frame clones and leaves out a portion. Of 190,000 or so clones detected, around nine tenths appear once; the ten largest clones hold just under 0.9%. Material for sequencing was peripheral blood. These receptors were taken from a woman between 18 and 30 years old who had recovered from COVID-19. CDR3s include the opening cysteine and the closing phenylalanine or tryptophan. Fields, in order: D gene, V gene, clone size, J gene, CDR3 DNA, CDR3 protein. The D gene is left open where the match is weak. The size field is filled for only some rows; it gives once, few, many or a size class.

D: TRBD1
V: TRBV19
size: NA
J: TRBJ1-1
DNA: TGTGCCAGTAGGCAAATGACAGGGGCGAACACTGAAGCTTTCTTT
CDR3: CASRQMTGANTEAFF

D: TRBD1
V: TRBV2
size: NA
J: TRBJ1-2
DNA: TGTGCCACCACAGGGGGTGGCTACACCTTC
CDR3: CATTGGGYTF

D: NA
V: TRBV10-1
size: NA
J: TRBJ2-3
DNA: TGCGCCAGCAACCGACACCTATTTAGCACAGATACGCAGTATTTT
CDR3: CASNRHLFSTDTQYF

D: TRBD1
V: TRBV4-1
size: NA
J: TRBJ2-2
DNA: TGCGCCAGCAGCCCCCTCGGACAGGCGACCGGGGAGCTGTTTTTT
CDR3: CASSPLGQATGELFF

D: TRBD2
V: TRBV13
size: NA
J: TRBJ2-1
DNA: TGTGCCAGCAGCGCTTGGACTAGCGGGAGTTTCGACAATGAGCAGTTCTTC
CDR3: CASSAWTSGSFDNEQFF

D: TRBD2
V: TRBV7-6
size: NA
J: TRBJ2-1
DNA: TGTGCCAGCAGCCCCCGTACTAGCGGGGGGGCCGATGGTGCGTTCTTC
CDR3: CASSPRTSGGADGAFF

D: NA
V: TRBV29-1
size: NA
J: TRBJ2-3
DNA: TGCAGCGCCCGGCCTACTAGTCTTCCGATGGATACGCAGTATTTT
CDR3: CSARPTSLPMDTQYF

D: TRBD2
V: TRBV5-6
size: NA
J: TRBJ2-1
DNA: TGTGCCAGCAGCTTTAGCGGGACCGAGCAGTTCTTC
CDR3: CASSFSGTEQFF

D: TRBD1
V: TRBV5-1
size: few
J: TRBJ1-1
DNA: TGCGCCAGCAGCCCTTCGACAGGGAGCACTGAAGCTTTCTTT
CDR3: CASSPSTGSTEAFF

D: TRBD2
V: TRBV4-1
size: NA
J: TRBJ2-1
DNA: TGCGCCAGCAGCTCAAGGTACAGCGGGGGGTACAATGAGCAGTTCTTC
CDR3: CASSSRYSGGYNEQFF

D: TRBD2
V: TRBV7-2
size: NA
J: TRBJ2-1
DNA: TGTGCCAGCAGCCCCATCGCGGGGGGTTCCTACAATGAGCAGTTCTTC
CDR3: CASSPIAGGSYNEQFF

D: NA
V: TRBV5-4
size: NA
J: TRBJ1-4
DNA: TGTGCCAGCAGCCCTACCTTGGGGGGTAGGGAAAAACTGTTTTTT
CDR3: CASSPTLGGREKLFF

D: NA
V: TRBV6-6
size: few
J: TRBJ2-2
DNA: TGTGCCAGCAGACCCCCAGGGGAACACGGGGAGCTGTTTTTT
CDR3: CASRPPGEHGELFF

D: NA
V: TRBV5-1
size: NA
J: TRBJ1-3
DNA: TGCGCCAGCAGCTTGGGGGGAGCCGGAAACACCATATATTTT
CDR3: CASSLGGAGNTIYF

D: NA
V: TRBV7-9
size: NA
J: TRBJ1-4
DNA: TGTGCCAGCAGCTTAGGAGCAGGGGATAATGAAAAACTGTTTTTT
CDR3: CASSLGAGDNEKLFF

D: NA
V: TRBV30
size: NA
J: TRBJ1-1
DNA: TGTGCCTGGAGCCTCCAGGAGGGCACTGAAGCTTTCTTT
CDR3: CAWSLQEGTEAFF

D: NA
V: TRBV28
size: NA
J: TRBJ1-5
DNA: TGTGCCAGCACCGGGGGGATAGCCCAGCATTTT
CDR3: CASTGGIAQHF

D: NA
V: TRBV5-5
size: NA
J: TRBJ1-3
DNA: TGTGCCAGCAGCTCACGGGTCTCTGGAAACACCATATATTTT
CDR3: CASSSRVSGNTIYF

D: TRBD1
V: TRBV6-2/TRBV6-3
size: NA
J: TRBJ1-5
DNA: TGTGCCAGCAGCCGTGACAGGGGGCAGGGTCAGCCCCAGCATTTT
CDR3: CASSRDRGQGQPQHF

D: NA
V: TRBV28
size: NA
J: TRBJ1-2
DNA: TGTGCCAGCAGGCTTTCTGCGGGGCATGGCTACACCTTC
CDR3: CASRLSAGHGYTF

D: NA
V: TRBV7-9
size: NA
J: TRBJ2-3
DNA: TGTGCCAGCAGCTTAGTTCGAGGGAGCACAGATACGCAGTATTTT
CDR3: CASSLVRGSTDTQYF

D: TRBD1
V: TRBV9
size: NA
J: TRBJ1-2
DNA: TGTGCCAGCAGCCCCCGACAGGGGGACTATGGCTACACCTTC
CDR3: CASSPRQGDYGYTF

D: NA
V: TRBV5-6
size: NA
J: TRBJ2-1
DNA: TGTGCCAGCAGCATAGGGGCCCCGAGCTACAATGAGCAGTTCTTC
CDR3: CASSIGAPSYNEQFF

D: NA
V: TRBV4-1
size: NA
J: TRBJ1-1
DNA: TGCGCCAGCAGCCAAGTCAGATACCCAGTGAACACTGAAGCTTTCTTT
CDR3: CASSQVRYPVNTEAFF

D: TRBD2
V: TRBV18
size: NA
J: TRBJ2-1
DNA: TGTGCCAGCTCACCACCGATTAGCGGGAGGCATGAGCAGTTCTTC
CDR3: CASSPPISGRHEQFF

D: TRBD1
V: TRBV4-1
size: NA
J: TRBJ2-1
DNA: TGCGCCAGCAGCCAAGTTGGGACAGGGGCGAACCGATACAATGAGCAGTTCTTC
CDR3: CASSQVGTGANRYNEQFF

D: TRBD1
V: TRBV11-2
size: NA
J: TRBJ2-4
DNA: TGTGCCAGCAGCCTGAGGACAGGAAAAAACATTCAGTACTTC
CDR3: CASSLRTGKNIQYF

D: NA
V: TRBV5-1
size: NA
J: TRBJ2-1
DNA: TGCGCCAGCAGCTTGGAGGACTACCTAAACAATGAGCAGTTCTTC
CDR3: CASSLEDYLNNEQFF

D: NA
V: TRBV5-1
size: NA
J: TRBJ2-3
DNA: TGCGCCAGCAGCTTGGAAGCTATACTTAGCACAGATACGCAGTATTTT
CDR3: CASSLEAILSTDTQYF